The clone carrying this T cell receptor beta chain was counted at least ten times. Antigen: not known. The V gene end was trimmed by 6 bases and the J gene end by 0 bases; junction bases not matched to a gene: 2. The CDR3 loop spans 15 amino acids. CDR1 MDHEN and CDR2 SYDVKM come from the germline V gene. The data originate from a study of blood T cells in healthy people across ages. A J-beta primer mix and a sample-barcoded 5' primer were used in a second PCR of about 7 to 12 cycles. Each of the samples gave a minimum of 3 million paired-end reads that contained CDR3. One entry per CDR3 protein, called by TCRdb with MiXCR from the 5' RACE reads. The sample lists 780,000 or so distinct CDR3 sequences, roughly three fifths occurring once. Points from the study as a whole: Strong correlation was found linking TCR beta diversity to naive T cell percentage.

Total RNA amounts of at least 5 micrograms were extracted per sample. This receptor was obtained from a man in his forties in good health. This sequence joins TRBV28 and TRBJ2-7; TRBD2 agrees at 13 bases. Specimen: blood. The CDR3 nucleotides are TGTGCCAGCAGCCGGACTAGCGGGAGCTCCTACGAGCAGTACTTC. This gives the protein CASSRTSGSSYEQYF.